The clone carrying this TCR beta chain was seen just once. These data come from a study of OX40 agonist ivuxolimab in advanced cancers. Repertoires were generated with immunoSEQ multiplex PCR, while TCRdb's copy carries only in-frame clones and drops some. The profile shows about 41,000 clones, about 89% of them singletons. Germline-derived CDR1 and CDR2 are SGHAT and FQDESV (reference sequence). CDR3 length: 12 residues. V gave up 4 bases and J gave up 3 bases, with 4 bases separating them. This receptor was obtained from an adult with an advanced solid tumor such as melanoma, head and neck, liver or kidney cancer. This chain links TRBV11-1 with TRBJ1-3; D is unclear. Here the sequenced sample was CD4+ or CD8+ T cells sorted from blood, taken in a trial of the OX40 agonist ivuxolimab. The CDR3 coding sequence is TGTGCCAGCAGCTGGGTTGGAAACACCATATATTTT. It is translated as CASSWVGNTIYF.